A selection of T cell receptor beta chains follows, all from one sample in a study of blood T cells in healthy people across ages. TCRdb re-called the 5' RACE reads through MiXCR, storing one row per CDR3 protein. The table shows 1.5 million to 2 million distinct CDR3 sequences, with around half occurring only once. Sequencing was carried out using blood. These receptors all stem from a woman aged 40-49 years in good health. Both conserved end residues are part of each CDR3. D genes are given only for firm matches. Size values are once, few and many counts, or a class for expanded clones, and some rows have none.

d_gene	abundance	v_gene	j_gene	CDR3aa	CDR3nt
-	-	TRBV5-1	TRBJ2-1	CASSLNFNEQFF	TGCGCCAGCAGTCTGAACTTCAATGAGCAGTTCTTC
-	-	TRBV7-2	TRBJ1-5	CASSLDRRGDQPQHF	TGTGCCAGCAGCTTAGACAGGAGGGGGGATCAGCCCCAGCATTTT
TRBD2	-	TRBV24-1	TRBJ2-3	CATSVGGGATDTQYF	TGTGCCACCAGTGTCGGCGGGGGGGCCACAGATACGCAGTATTTT
-	-	TRBV11-2	TRBJ2-6	CASRGGGGVANVLTF	TGTGCCAGCAGAGGGGGCGGGGGCGTAGCCAACGTCCTGACTTTC
-	-	TRBV5-1	TRBJ2-5	CASSADETQYF	TGTGCCAGCAGTGCGGATGAGACCCAGTACTTC
-	-	TRBV4-3	TRBJ1-4	CASSQDYSRFSPIATNEKLFF	TGCGCCAGCAGCCAAGATTATAGCAGGTTTAGCCCAATTGCAACTAATGAAAAACTGTTTTTT
TRBD2	-	TRBV20-1	TRBJ2-1	CSASTGLAGDQFF	TGCAGTGCTTCAACGGGACTAGCGGGGGATCAGTTCTTC
-	-	TRBV29-1	TRBJ1-1	CSVEDPFGGRNTEAFF	TGCAGCGTTGAAGACCCCTTCGGGGGGCGAAACACTGAAGCTTTCTTT
-	-	TRBV6-2/TRBV6-3	TRBJ2-1	CASSTRAGLNEQFF	TGTGCCAGCAGTACCCGGGCAGGTTTAAATGAGCAGTTCTTC
TRBD1	-	TRBV28	TRBJ2-5	CASTVLGDRTQYF	TGTGCCAGCACCGTGCTGGGGGACAGGACCCAGTACTTC
-	-	TRBV4-2	TRBJ1-2	CASSQDMEGGYDYTF	TGTGCCAGCAGCCAAGATATGGAGGGCGGCTATGACTACACCTTC
TRBD1	-	TRBV6-2/TRBV6-3	TRBJ1-1	CASSYRGQSEAFF	TGTGCCAGCAGTTACAGGGGGCAATCTGAAGCTTTCTTT
-	-	TRBV6-6	TRBJ1-5	CASSSRPAGSNQPQHF	TGTGCCAGCAGTTCCCGGCCGGCTGGGAGCAATCAGCCCCAGCATTTT
TRBD2	-	TRBV6-4	TRBJ2-1	CASSDSTSGGHSSYNEQFF	TGTGCCAGCAGTGACTCGACTAGCGGGGGGCACAGCTCCTACAATGAGCAGTTCTTC
TRBD2	-	TRBV28	TRBJ2-3	CASRHRGLAGSTDTQYF	TGTGCCAGCAGACACCGTGGACTAGCGGGGTCCACAGATACGCAGTATTTT
TRBD2	-	TRBV7-7	TRBJ2-1	CASSMLAGGPEDYREQFF	TGTGCTAGCAGCATGCTAGCGGGGGGGCCGGAGGACTACCGTGAGCAGTTCTTC
-	-	TRBV2	TRBJ2-1	CASSGRGTLSSYNEQFF	TGTGCCAGCAGTGGACGTGGGACGCTGAGCTCCTACAATGAGCAGTTCTTC
-	-	TRBV14	TRBJ2-7	CASSQESAYWGEQYF	TGTGCCAGCAGCCAAGAGTCGGCCTACTGGGGCGAGCAGTACTTC
-	-	TRBV28	TRBJ2-7	CASSLIRYEQYF	TGTGCCAGCAGTTTAATTCGCTACGAGCAGTACTTC
-	once	TRBV9	TRBJ2-3	CASRGVASTDTQYF	TGTGCCAGCAGGGGGGTAGCGAGCACAGATACGCAGTATTTT
-	once	TRBV6-2/TRBV6-3	TRBJ2-5	CACSYPVTTRETQYF	TGTGCCTGCAGTTACCCGGTCACCACCCGTGAGACCCAGTACTTC
-	once	TRBV20-1	TRBJ2-3	CSARVTAQGGGSQYF	TGCAGTGCTAGAGTAACGGCCCAGGGTGGGGGTTCGCAGTATTTT
TRBD1	-	TRBV24-1	TRBJ2-1	CATRGQVNEQFF	TGTGCCACCCGGGGACAGGTCAATGAGCAGTTCTTC